Each of the 18 T cell receptor beta chains below was sequenced from the same sample in a study of OX40 agonist ivuxolimab in advanced cancers. Some clones are missing from TCRdb's copy, which holds only in-frame ones; the method was immunoSEQ multiplex PCR. The top ten hold 25% to 30% of the sample, which has 9,500 to 15,000 clones, nearly 80% seen once. This sample comprised CD4+ or CD8+ T cells sorted from blood, obtained in a trial of the OX40 agonist ivuxolimab. These receptors were collected from an adult with an advanced solid tumor such as melanoma, head and neck, liver or kidney cancer.

The chain recombines TRBV7-9 with TRBJ2-7, with 8 nucleotides matching TRBD1. CDR1 is SEHNR and CDR2 is FQNEAQ in the germline V gene (reference sequence). This CDR3 contains 14 residues. Trimming cost V 4 bases and J 2 bases; bases outside gene matches: 4. CDR3 amino acids: CASSWDRHAYEQYF. CDR3 coding DNA: TGTGCCAGCAGCTGGGACAGGCACGCCTACGAGCAGTACTTC.

V and J are TRBV5-4 and TRBJ1-2, with 10 bases identical to TRBD1. The length of the CDR3 is 15 residues. J lost 3 bases, V lost 4 bases, and 6 bases had no gene match. In germline, CDR1 is SGHNT, CDR2 YYREEE (reference sequence). For the CDR3, the DNA is TGTGCCAGCAGCCCGGGACAGGGGTTGGACTATGGCTACACCTTC. It yields the protein CASSPGQGLDYGYTF.

The chain uses TRBV27 and TRBJ1-3, with D maybe TRBD1 (5 bases). The germline V gene encodes CDR1 MNHEY and CDR2 SMNVEV (reference sequence). The CDR3 runs to 14 residues. V lost 9 bases to trimming and J lost 1 base, with 13 bases between them. CDR3 sequence reads: CASHGAGSGNTIYF. The CDR3 DNA follows: TGTGCCAGTCACGGCGCAGGGTCTGGAAACACCATATATTTT.

This chain links TRBV6-6 with TRBJ2-7; D perhaps matches TRBD2 (6 bases). CDR1 MNHNY and CDR2 SVGAGI come from the germline V gene (reference sequence). The CDR3 is made up of 15 amino acids. The V end lost 1 base, the J end lost 4 bases, and 14 bases lay between the germline ends. The CDR3 protein is CASSYWGDEAYEQYF. The DNA for the CDR3 is TGTGCCAGCAGTTACTGGGGGGACGAAGCTTACGAGCAGTACTTC.

The genes are TRBV28 and TRBJ2-2; possible D gene TRBD1, 5 bases. Germline V gene lookup returns CDR1 MDHEN and CDR2 SYDVKM. The CDR3 sequence is 14 residues long. V lost 8 bases and J 1 base, leaving 11 bases between the germline ends. CDR3 coding DNA: TGTGCCAGCGGTACAGGTGGGAACACCGGGGAGCTGTTTTTT. Translating it yields CASGTGGNTGELFF.

V is TRBV7-2 and J is TRBJ1-5; a possible D gene is TRBD1 (5 bases). V was shortened by 5 bases and J by 10 bases, with 18 bases between the two germline ends. CDR3 length: 14 amino acids. Germline V CDR1 and CDR2: SGHTA, FQGNSA. The CDR3 is CASSGTAGGFPQHF. CDR3 DNA sequence: TGTGCCAGCAGCGGGACGGCGGGGGGGTTCCCCCAGCATTTT. Combining the CDR3 with reference TRBV7-2 and TRBJ1-5 gives the whole variable domain GAGVSQSPSNKVTEKGKDVELRCDPISGHTALYWYRQSLGQGLEFLIYFQGNSAPDKSGLPSDRFSAERTGGSVSTLTIQRTQQEDSAVYLCASSGTAGGFPQHFGDGTRLSIL.

The chain joins TRBV7-9 to TRBJ2-1, with 9 bases aligning to TRBD1. Trimming removed 5 bases from V and 8 bases from J; junction bases left unmatched: 10. Germline V gives CDR1 SEHNR, CDR2 FQNEAQ (reference sequence). The CDR3 length is 15 residues. The CDR3, as DNA: TGTGCCAGCAGCCCTCCCGGGACAGGGATCGATGAGCAGTTCTTC. Protein sequence: CASSPPGTGIDEQFF. Full variable domain (missing parts from reference TRBV7-9 and TRBJ2-1): DTGVSQNPRHKITKRGQNVTFRCDPISEHNRLYWYRQTLGQGPEFLTYFQNEAQLEKSRLLSDRFSAERPKGSFSTLEIQRTEQGDSAMYLCASSPPGTGIDEQFFGPGTRLTVL.

The chain couples TRBV9 to TRBJ2-3, with 9 nucleotides matching TRBD1. J gave up 2 bases and V 3 bases, and 4 bases lay outside the gene matches. Per germline, CDR1 SGDLS and CDR2 YYNGEE. This CDR3 contains 15 residues. The CDR3 protein is CASSARTGDTDTQYF. DNA of the CDR3: TGTGCCAGCAGCGCGAGGACAGGGGACACAGATACGCAGTATTTT.

The rearrangement joins TRBV10-3 to TRBJ2-1; D may be TRBD2 (7 bases). This CDR3 comprises 17 residues. Trimming removed 0 bases at V and 7 bases at J, with 19 bases between. Germline lookup yields CDR1 ENHRY and CDR2 SYGVKD. The CDR3 protein is CAISESLGGRGSNEQFF. The CDR3 bases are TGTGCCATCAGTGAGTCGCTCGGGGGGCGTGGATCGAATGAGCAGTTCTTC.

V and J are TRBV14 and TRBJ2-7, with TRBD1 matching over 7 bases. This CDR3 comprises 14 residues. Trimming cost V 3 bases and J 3 bases; bases outside gene matches: 5. The germline gives CDR1 SGHDN, CDR2 FVKESK. Here the CDR3 DNA reads TGTGCCAGCAGCCACCTACAGGGGAGCTACGAGCAGTACTTC. The encoded protein is CASSHLQGSYEQYF. The full variable domain, its missing parts supplied by reference TRBV14 and TRBJ2-7, is EAGVTQFPSHSVIEKGQTVTLRCDPISGHDNLYWYRRVMGKEIKFLLHFVKESKQDESGMPNNRFLAERTGGTYSTLKVQPAELEDSGVYFCASSHLQGSYEQYFGPGTRLTVT.

The rearrangement uses TRBV10-3 and TRBJ2-1; 8 bases align to TRBD2. The CDR3 runs 16 residues. J was trimmed by 3 bases and V by 0 bases; bases with no gene match: 4. Germline V CDR1 and CDR2: ENHRY, SYGVKD. This CDR3 reads CAISESRGLVYNEQFF. The CDR3 DNA reads as TGTGCCATCAGTGAGTCCAGGGGACTAGTCTACAATGAGCAGTTCTTC.

The chain combines TRBV20-1 with TRBJ2-7; maybe TRBD2 (5 bases). In germline, CDR1 is DFQATT, CDR2 SNEGSKA (reference sequence). This CDR3 comprises 10 residues. CDR3 nucleotides: TGCTCGTCGGGGTCGGGCGAGCAGTACTTC. Protein sequence: CSSGSGEQYF.

This clone is labeled as medium-sized. The chain has TRBV5-1 and TRBJ1-3; D unresolved. Germline V gene sequence: CDR1 SGHRS, CDR2 YFSETQ. V lost 0 bases to trimming and J lost 6 bases, with 13 bases between them. The CDR3 runs to 15 residues. This chain's CDR3 is CASSLGQERSNTIYF. The CDR3 DNA reads TGCGCCAGCAGCTTGGGGCAGGAAAGGTCAAACACCATATATTTT.

V is TRBV27 and J is TRBJ2-7; D perhaps matches TRBD1 (7 bases). The CDR3 is 16 residues long. CDR1 and CDR2 from the germline V gene are MNHEY and SMNVEV (reference sequence). V lost 3 bases and J lost 2, with 17 bases in between. As DNA, the CDR3 is TGTGCCAGCAGTTTGGCTTCCGGCAGGGGGGCCTACGAGCAGTACTTC. It translates to CASSLASGRGAYEQYF.

The chain recombines TRBV7-8 with TRBJ2-1; D possibly matches TRBD1 or TRBD2 (5 bases each). CDR1 is SGHVS, CDR2 FQNEAQ, per germline. V was trimmed by 5 bases and J by 0 bases, leaving 14 bases between them. The CDR3 sequence is 16 residues long. Here the CDR3 DNA reads TGTGCCAGCAGCCTGTCGGGACCGTCCTCCTACAATGAGCAGTTCTTC. Amino acids: CASSLSGPSSYNEQFF. Full variable domain (outside the CDR3, taken from reference TRBV7-8 and TRBJ2-1): GAGVSQSPRYKVAKRGQDVALRCDPISGHVSLFWYQQALGQGPEFLTYFQNEAQLDKSGLPSDRFFAERPEGSVSTLKIQRTQQEDSAVYLCASSLSGPSSYNEQFFGPGTRLTVL.

This clone was found a few times. The genes are TRBV11-1 and TRBJ2-7; tentatively, D is TRBD1 (7 bases). This CDR3 has 15 residues. CDR1 and CDR2 from the germline V gene are SGHAT and FQDESV (reference sequence). Trimming removed 4 bases from V and 0 bases from J, with 13 bases in between. The CDR3 nucleotides read TGTGCCAGCAGCTGGGGGGCAGGGGGCTCCTACGAGCAGTACTTC. Translation gives CASSWGAGGSYEQYF.

V and J are TRBV4-2 and TRBJ2-7; D is undetermined. V lost 5 bases and J 0 bases, leaving 17 bases between the germline ends. CDR3 size: 16 residues. Germline CDR1 LGHNA, CDR2 YNFKEQ. CDR3 sequence reads: CASSRVGGTLSYEQYF. In nucleotides, the CDR3 is TGTGCCAGCAGCAGGGTCGGCGGCACCCTCTCCTACGAGCAGTACTTC.

The rearrangement links TRBV11-2 to TRBJ2-5; D gene unclear. Trimming removed 8 bases at V and 0 bases at J, with 10 bases between. The germline CDR1 and CDR2 sequences are SGHAT and FQNNGV. CDR3 length: 13 amino acids. CDR3 in DNA: TGTGCCAGCCGAGGCAGGTACCAAGAGACCCAGTACTTC. Protein: CASRGRYQETQYF.